The rows below give T cell receptor beta chains drawn from one sample of a study of glioma-infiltrating T cells after dendritic cell vaccination. This table comes from immunoSEQ multiplex PCR, and its TCRdb copy is limited to in-frame clones, with some not included. Here the sample spans about 92,000 clones, over 75% being singletons. The sequences come from blood, collected before dendritic cell vaccination. Receptors originate from a human donor with glioblastoma. CDR3s include the opening cysteine and the closing phenylalanine or tryptophan. The D gene is left open where the match is weak. Clone size, where shown, is once, few, many, or a class for clones that have expanded.

V	J	D	size	DNA	CDR3
TRBV7-2	TRBJ2-2	TRBD2	few	TGTGCCAGCAACACGGGACTAGGGGACACCGGGGAGCTGTTTTTT	CASNTGLGDTGELFF
TRBV15	TRBJ2-4	-	-	TGTGCCACCAGCCCCGCCAGGGCTCAAAACATTCAGTACTTC	CATSPARAQNIQYF
TRBV9	TRBJ2-7	TRBD2	-	TGTGCCAGCAGCGTAGCTCCTAGCGGCGCTTACGAGCAGTACTTC	CASSVAPSGAYEQYF
TRBV7-2	TRBJ2-7	TRBD2	-	TGTGCCAGCAGCTCTCTTCGACTAGCGGGTGACGACGAGCAGTACTTC	CASSSLRLAGDDEQYF
TRBV28	TRBJ2-2	-	-	TGTGCCAGCAGTTTAGTGCAGGCCCTAAACACCGGGGAGCTGTTTTTT	CASSLVQALNTGELFF
TRBV9	TRBJ1-1	-	-	TGTGCCAGCAGCGCGAACGGACAGAAGAACACTGAAGCTTTCTTT	CASSANGQKNTEAFF
TRBV6-1	TRBJ2-7	-	-	TGTGCCAGCAGTCGGACGGACGAGGGCGAGCAGTACTTC	CASSRTDEGEQYF
TRBV5-1	TRBJ2-7	TRBD1	few	TGCGCCAGCAGCTTGACGCAGGGGGCGAGCTACGAGCAGTACTTC	CASSLTQGASYEQYF
TRBV11-3	TRBJ2-1	-	-	TGTGCCAGCAGCCCCGGATTGGGGGCGCGTTCTGAGCAGTTCTTC	CASSPGLGARSEQFF
TRBV7-2	TRBJ2-3	TRBD2	few	TGTGCCAGCAGCCCGGGGTCGGGACTAGCTGCGCCGGATACGCAGTATTTT	CASSPGSGLAAPDTQYF
TRBV29-1	TRBJ2-1	TRBD1	-	TGCAGCGTTGATTCCGACAGGGGTGTGGAATACAATGAGCAGTTCTTC	CSVDSDRGVEYNEQFF
TRBV6-4	TRBJ1-5	-	-	TGTGCCAGCAGTGCCTCGGGGGGAAGCAATCAGCCCCAGCATTTT	CASSASGGSNQPQHF
TRBV7-9	TRBJ1-5	TRBD1	once	TGTGCCAGCAGCTTAGGGACAGGGGTGAGAAAAAGCAATCAGCCCCAGCATTTT	CASSLGTGVRKSNQPQHF
TRBV11-2	TRBJ2-1	TRBD2	-	TGTGCCAGCAGCTTGGGGGGAGGGCCTCTCCAGTTCTTC	CASSLGGGPLQFF
TRBV10-3	TRBJ1-1	TRBD1	-	TGTGGATCCGGGACAGGGGAGACTGAAGCTTTCTTT	CGSGTGETEAFF
TRBV2	TRBJ2-7	TRBD1	-	TGTGCCAGCACTAAAGACAGGGGGCAGGCCGAGCAGTACTTC	CASTKDRGQAEQYF
TRBV7-9	TRBJ1-2	-	few	TGTGCCAGCAGCTTAGAAGGAGGTGGCTACACCTTC	CASSLEGGGYTF
TRBV29-1	TRBJ1-3	-	-	TGCAGCGTAAGCCCGAGTGGAAACACCATATATTTT	CSVSPSGNTIYF
TRBV4-1	TRBJ2-3	TRBD2	-	TGCGCCAGCAGCAAAGGACTAGCGGGACTCACAGATACGCAGTATTTT	CASSKGLAGLTDTQYF
TRBV27	TRBJ2-1	TRBD1	once	TGTGCCAGCAGTCCAGGGGGTTACTCCTACAATGAGCAGTTCTTC	CASSPGGYSYNEQFF
TRBV10-3	TRBJ2-1	TRBD2	-	TGTGCCATCAGTTCCTTTAGCGGGAGGGCAACTAATGAGCAGTTCTTC	CAISSFSGRATNEQFF
TRBV2	TRBJ1-5	TRBD1	once	TGTGCCAGCAGTGAAGCGCTCGGACAGGGGAATCAGCCCCAGCATTTT	CASSEALGQGNQPQHF
TRBV10-3	TRBJ1-1	TRBD1	few	TGTGCCATTAGTACACAGGGGGTGAACACTGAAGCTTTCTTT	CAISTQGVNTEAFF
TRBV15	TRBJ2-2	-	-	TGTGCCACCAGCAGAGGGGGTGGGGCTAATTCCGGGGAGCTGTTTTTT	CATSRGGGANSGELFF
TRBV5-4	TRBJ1-2	TRBD1	-	TGTGCCAGCAGCAAGGGACAGGGGGTGAGTGGCTACACCTTC	CASSKGQGVSGYTF
TRBV15	TRBJ2-1	-	-	TGTGCCACCAGCAGAGATTGGCGGGGGACAAGCAATGAGCAGTTCTTC	CATSRDWRGTSNEQFF
TRBV6-5	TRBJ2-1	-	-	TGTGCCAGCAGTTCCCCCCCGGCCTACAATGAGCAGTTCTTC	CASSSPPAYNEQFF
TRBV27	TRBJ2-3	-	once	TGTGCCAGCAGTTTATACAGGAGCACAGATACGCAGTATTTT	CASSLYRSTDTQYF
TRBV7-9	TRBJ1-3	TRBD1	-	TGTGCCAGCAGCCTCATCCTCAGGACAGGGAGTGGAAACACCATATATTTT	CASSLILRTGSGNTIYF
TRBV10-3	TRBJ2-7	-	-	TGTGCCATCGGGACGGGGGGCGGCTACGAGCAGTACTTC	CAIGTGGGYEQYF
TRBV7-7	TRBJ2-3	-	-	TGTGCCAGCAGCTCCTCCCCCCAGTATACGCAGTATTTT	CASSSSPQYTQYF